A selection of T cell receptor beta chains follows, all from one sample in a study of neurological immune-mediated disorders. MiXCR, run by TCRdb on the 5' RACE reads, gives a single entry per CDR3 protein. Among under 80,000 distinct CDR3 sequences listed, roughly 9% were seen once. The sequenced sample consisted of PBMCs. These receptors all stem from a man between 45 and 60 years old in good health. Both conserved end residues are part of each CDR3. The D gene is left open where the match is weak. Rows give clone size only sometimes, using once, few, many, or a class for an expanded clone.

clone size	V gene	J gene	D gene	CDR3 DNA	CDR3 protein
many	TRBV7-2	TRBJ1-6	NA	TGTGCCAGCAGCCGGACCAGAGATTCACCCCTCCACTTT	CASSRTRDSPLHF
many	TRBV5-1	TRBJ1-1	NA	TGCGCCAGCAGCTTAATACCGCCGAACACTGAAGCTTTCTTT	CASSLIPPNTEAFF
many	TRBV6-5	TRBJ2-1	NA	TGTGCCAGCAGTCGAGGACAGTTCCGTGGGGATGAGCAGTTCTTC	CASSRGQFRGDEQFF
many	TRBV29-1	TRBJ2-7	NA	TGCAGCGTTAGGGGGGTTTGGGACAGATCCTACGAGCAGTACTTC	CSVRGVWDRSYEQYF
many	TRBV7-8	TRBJ2-7	TRBD2	TGTGCCAGCAGCTCCCCACTAGCGGGAGGCACCTACGAGCAGTACTTC	CASSSPLAGGTYEQYF
many	TRBV24-1	TRBJ2-5	NA	TGTGCCACCAGTGACCCGGGGGAGACCCAGTACTTC	CATSDPGETQYF
NA	TRBV20-1	TRBJ1-1	NA	TGCAGTGTCAGCCCAGGGCCGGTTGACACTGAAGCTTTCTTT	CSVSPGPVDTEAFF
many	TRBV5-6	TRBJ1-4	NA	TGTGCCAGCACTGAGATGGGGATAACTAATGAAAAACTGTTTTTT	CASTEMGITNEKLFF
many	TRBV20-1	TRBJ2-1	TRBD2	TGCAGTGCTAGGCCTACGTCCCCCCGCGGGGGTATAGAGCAGTTCTTC	CSARPTSPRGGIEQFF
many	TRBV10-2	TRBJ2-5	TRBD2	TGCGCCAGCAGTGCTCAAGCGGGGGGACAAGAGACCCAGTACTTC	CASSAQAGGQETQYF
NA	TRBV6-1	TRBJ1-1	NA	TGTGCCAGCAGTGAATTATTTTGGGACCCCGAAGCTTTCTTT	CASSELFWDPEAFF
many	TRBV20-1	TRBJ1-5	NA	TGCAGTGCTAGAGATCGGCACAGGGTTGGCCAGCCCCAGCATTTT	CSARDRHRVGQPQHF
many	TRBV5-6	TRBJ2-1	TRBD2	TGTGCCAGCAGCTTGTTGCTAGCGGGACTGAATGAGCAGTTCTTC	CASSLLLAGLNEQFF
many	TRBV5-1	TRBJ2-3	NA	TGCGCCAGCAGCATAACAGGGCTAGTGAGCACAGATACGCAGTATTTT	CASSITGLVSTDTQYF
many	TRBV5-1	TRBJ2-1	TRBD2	TGCGCCAGCAGCTTGGCCTCTAGCGGGGGGGCAGGAGATGAGCAGTTCTTC	CASSLASSGGAGDEQFF
NA	TRBV6-2/TRBV6-3	TRBJ2-7	TRBD1	TGTGCCAGCAGTTACTTCGGACAGGGGACCTACGAGCAGTACTTC	CASSYFGQGTYEQYF
many	TRBV6-2/TRBV6-3	TRBJ2-7	NA	TGTGCCAGCAGCCGCCCCGGGACATTAGCCTACGAGCAGTACTTC	CASSRPGTLAYEQYF
many	TRBV15	TRBJ2-1	TRBD1	TGTGCCACCAGCAGAGATCGCGGACAGGGGGCTATGGATGAGCAGTTCTTC	CATSRDRGQGAMDEQFF
many	TRBV3-1	TRBJ2-1	NA	TGTGCCAGCAGCCAAGATGGGGGGAGGCCACCCTGGGGTGAGCAGTTCTTC	CASSQDGGRPPWGEQFF
NA	TRBV20-1	TRBJ2-1	TRBD2	TGCAGTGCTAGCACACTAGCGGGAGATAAGGCCAATGAGCAGTTCTTC	CSASTLAGDKANEQFF
many	TRBV6-2/TRBV6-3	TRBJ2-3	TRBD2	TGTGCCAGCAGTACCCGGACTAGCGGGAGCTTTACAGATACGCAGTATTTT	CASSTRTSGSFTDTQYF
many	TRBV6-1	TRBJ2-1	TRBD2	TGTGCCAGCAGCTCTTTCGCTAGCGGGGGGTGGTCTTCCAATGAGCAGTTCTTC	CASSSFASGGWSSNEQFF
many	TRBV5-1	TRBJ2-3	NA	TGCGCCAGCAGCCCCACAGTCGGGCAGCCGGGGGATACGCAGTATTTT	CASSPTVGQPGDTQYF
many	TRBV7-9	TRBJ2-5	NA	TGTGCCAGCAGCAACCAGAAAGAGAAGACCCAGTACTTC	CASSNQKEKTQYF
many	TRBV20-1	TRBJ2-5	TRBD2	TGCAGTGCTAGAGATTCGGGGGGAGAGACCCAGTACTTC	CSARDSGGETQYF
many	TRBV11-2	TRBJ1-4	NA	TGTGCCAGCAGCTTAGGACTAGACAGTAAACTGTTTTTT	CASSLGLDSKLFF
many	TRBV12-3/TRBV12-4	TRBJ2-2	NA	TGTGCCAGCAGTTTATCGCGAACTAACACCGGGGAGCTGTTTTTT	CASSLSRTNTGELFF
NA	TRBV7-3	TRBJ2-1	TRBD2	TGTGCCAGCAGCGCCTCTAGCGGGAGGGCGTATGAGCAGTTCTTC	CASSASSGRAYEQFF
many	TRBV6-6	TRBJ2-3	TRBD1	TGTGCCAGCATCGGGGCCAGGGGGCAACAAGATACGCAGTATTTT	CASIGARGQQDTQYF
many	TRBV12-3/TRBV12-4	TRBJ2-4	NA	TGTGCCAGCAGTCCCCGGGTCCAAAACATTCAGTACTTC	CASSPRVQNIQYF
many	TRBV29-1	TRBJ2-1	TRBD2	TGCAGCGGGACTAGCGGATCAAGCTACAATGAGCAGTTCTTC	CSGTSGSSYNEQFF
many	TRBV5-1	TRBJ2-1	TRBD2	TGCGCCAGCACCGTGGCCGGGACTAGACACAATGAGCAGTTCTTC	CASTVAGTRHNEQFF